These 17 T cell receptor beta chains were all obtained from the same sample, sequenced in a study of T cell clonality in common variable immunodeficiency. Points from the study as a whole: Reportedly, TCR beta sequences from common variable immunodeficiency showed fewer deletions and N-nucleotide insertions.

Generated by immunoSEQ multiplex PCR, the TCRdb table keeps only in-frame clones and is missing some. This sample carries some 30,000 clones, none of them present only once. For these receptors, no antigen is known. What was sequenced was peripheral blood mononuclear cells. The receptor source for this set is a human donor with common variable immunodeficiency.

Regarding this clone: The read is 3 residues too short to cover the CDR3 end, so that end is filled in from the germline J gene. This chain uses TRBV6-2 or TRBV6-3 with TRBJ2-1; TRBD1 is a possible D gene (5 bases). CDR1 is MNHEY and CDR2 is SVGEGT in the germline V gene. Trimming stripped 2 bases from V and 6 bases from J, with 5 bases between. This CDR3 is built from 12 residues. CDR3 DNA (partial): TGTGCCAGCAGTTACGGGGCCAATGAG. Its translation is CASSYGANE. The full CDR3 is CASSYGANEQFF.

Comment on this clone: The read is 3 residues too short to cover the CDR3 end, so that end is filled in from the germline J gene. V gene TRBV6-1 combines with J gene TRBJ2-7; D might be TRBD1 (6 bases). V lost 2 bases and J lost 4, with 24 bases in between. The CDR3 has 18 amino acids. Per germline, CDR1 MNHNS and CDR2 SASEGT. CDR3 region: CASSEIGPAGDNGYEQYF. The CDR3 DNA, read in part, is TGTGCCAGCAGTGAAATAGGTCCGGCAGGGGACAACGGGTACGAG.

A few counts support this clone. The DNA ends 3 residues before the CDR3 does, and the rest of the CDR3 is filled in from the germline J gene. The chain employs TRBV6-1 and TRBJ1-1; D gene unclear. This CDR3 is 11 amino acids long. In germline, CDR1 is MNHNS, CDR2 SASEGT. The CDR3: CASSEIWRAFF. The part of the CDR3 DNA that was read is TGTGCCAGCAGTGAAATTTGGCGG.

This clone was seen a handful of times. Incomplete CDR3 DNA: TGTGCCAGCAGCTATCGGGACAGGCCTTACGAG. Translation gives CASSYRDRPYE. The CDR3, in full, reads CASSYRDRPYEQYF. The chain recombines TRBV11-3 with TRBJ2-7, with 8 bases lining up with TRBD1. The CDR3 end falls 3 residues outside the read, so it is completed with the germline J gene. Trimming cost V 4 bases and J 4 bases; bases outside gene matches: 6. Germline V gives CDR1 SGHNT, CDR2 YENEEA. The CDR3 runs 14 residues.

This clone was counted a few times. The CDR3 extends 3 residues past the end of the read, so its final part is completed from the germline J gene. The chain carries TRBV7-9 and TRBJ1-4; D is unresolved. Trimming cost V 3 bases and J 5 bases, with 13 bases left between them. CDR1 SEHNR and CDR2 FQNEAQ come from the germline V gene (reference sequence). CDR3 length: 15 amino acids. The sequenced CDR3 bases are TGTGCCAGCAGCTTCTTACAGAGTAAGAATGAAAAA. It specifies CASSFLQSKNEK. The entire CDR3 reads CASSFLQSKNEKLFF.

In its sample, this clone was seen a few times. The CDR3 end lies 3 residues beyond the end of the read and is filled in from the germline J gene. This sequence joins TRBV30 and TRBJ1-6; no clear D gene. Looked up from germline, CDR1 is GTSNPN and CDR2 is SVGIG (reference sequence). The V gene lost 2 bases and the J gene lost 7 bases, with 9 bases spanning the gap. CDR3 size: 13 residues. This CDR3 reads CAWSSAKNSPLHF. The covered CDR3 bases are TGTGCCTGGAGTAGCGCCAAAAATTCACCC.

This clone was found many times. The read comes to an end 3 residues before the CDR3 does, leaving the germline J gene to fill in the end. The J gene is TRBJ2-2, the V gene TRBV6-4; 7 bases line up with TRBD1. This CDR3 has 14 residues. V dropped 6 bases and J dropped 3; count of bases not matched to a gene: 4. Germline assignment: CDR1 MRHNA and CDR2 SNTAGT. The part of the CDR3 DNA that was read is TGTGCCAGCAGCCGGGACAGTTACACCGGGGAG. Protein product: CASSRDSYTGE. The whole CDR3 region reads CASSRDSYTGELFF.

A word on this clone: The CDR3 goes on 3 residues after the read ends, and that part is filled in from the germline J gene. V usage is TRBV19 and J usage is TRBJ2-5; 9 bases agree with TRBD2. The germline CDR1 and CDR2 sequences are LNHDA and SQIVND (reference sequence). CDR3 length: 15 amino acids. V shed 7 bases, J shed 5 bases, and the junction held 11 bases outside the gene matches. Incomplete CDR3 DNA: TGTGCCAGTAATTCGCGGGGGGGCCGGTCGGAGACC. Protein product: CASNSRGGRSET. In full, the CDR3 is CASNSRGGRSETQYF. Full variable domain (missing parts from reference TRBV19 and TRBJ2-5): DGGITQSPKYLFRKEGQNVTLSCEQNLNHDAMYWYRQDPGQGLRLIYYSQIVNDFQKGDIAEGYSVSREKKESFPLTVTSAQKNPTAFYLCASNSRGGRSETQYFGPGTRLLVL.

Only a few counts were recorded for this clone. The observed sequence ends 3 residues before the CDR3 terminus, with the missing tail filled in from the germline J gene. V is TRBV7-8 and J is TRBJ2-1; TRBD2 agrees at 8 bases. Germline V CDR1 and CDR2: SGHVS, FQNEAQ. V shed 2 bases and J 5 bases; nucleotides not matched to a gene: 8. This CDR3 is built from 16 residues. CDR3 bases read: TGTGCCAGCAGCTTATCTCACCGGGAGGGGAACAATGAG. This translates into CASSLSHREGNNE. The CDR3 as a whole reads CASSLSHREGNNEQFF.

As concerns this clone: The sequence runs out 3 residues before the end of the CDR3; the remainder is reconstructed from the germline J gene. The J gene is TRBJ1-2, the V gene TRBV30, with 9 bases fitting TRBD1. This CDR3 is built from 13 residues. Germline V gene data show CDR1 as GTSNPN and CDR2 as SVGIG (reference sequence). Unmatched junction bases numbered 7, after V lost 4 bases and J lost 7 bases. This CDR3 is CAWTRQGEGGYTF. The sequenced part of the CDR3 DNA is TGTGCCTGGACCCGACAGGGGGAGGGTGGC.

This clone showed up just a few times. The CDR3 end lies 3 residues beyond the end of the read and is filled in from the germline J gene. J is TRBJ1-5 and V is TRBV18; 11 bases map to TRBD1. Unmatched junction bases numbered 2, after V lost 3 bases and J lost 4 bases. Germline V CDR1 and CDR2: KGHSH, LQKENI. The CDR3 has 15 residues. The sequenced CDR3 bases are TGTGCCAGCTCACCGGGGACAGGGGGAAATCAGCCC. As protein: CASSPGTGGNQP. The full CDR3 reads CASSPGTGGNQPQHF.

At least ten counts were recorded for this clone. The CDR3 end is not reached by the read, which stops 3 residues before it; the germline J gene fills it in. The chain employs TRBV5-1 and TRBJ2-5, with 9 bases aligning to TRBD1. The ends lost 4 bases at V and 5 bases at J; junction bases unmatched: 9. This CDR3 has 15 residues. The germline V gene encodes CDR1 SGHRS and CDR2 YFSETQ. The CDR3 bases that were read are TGCGCCAGCAGCGACGGACAGGGGAGGGCTGAGACC. Residues: CASSDGQGRAET. Given in full, the CDR3 is CASSDGQGRAETQYF.

A remark on this clone: The read halts 3 residues ahead of the CDR3 end, with the missing end drawn from the germline J gene. This sequence joins TRBV6-4 and TRBJ2-1; 12 nucleotides align to TRBD2. The length of the CDR3 is 16 residues. Germline CDR1 MRHNA, CDR2 SNTAGT. V shed 0 bases, J shed 4 bases, and the junction held 1 base outside the gene matches. CDR3 DNA (partial): TGTGCCAGCAGTGACTCACTAGCGGGGGGTTACAATGAG. Translated, it gives CASSDSLAGGYNE. The whole CDR3 region reads CASSDSLAGGYNEQFF.

This clone has a count of ten or more. The CDR3 goes on 3 residues after the read ends, and that part is filled in from the germline J gene. The rearrangement uses TRBV10-1 and TRBJ2-5; D may be TRBD1 (6 bases). The length of the CDR3 is 14 residues. CDR1 WNHNN and CDR2 SYGVQD come from the germline V gene (reference sequence). Trimming removed 0 bases from V and 3 bases from J, with 8 bases in between. Partial CDR3 DNA: TGCGCCAGCAGTGAGTCTACAGGGAAAGAGACC. Translating it yields CASSESTGKET. The complete CDR3 protein is CASSESTGKETQYF.

This clone was seen only a few times. The sequence runs out 3 residues before the end of the CDR3; the remainder is reconstructed from the germline J gene. V and J are TRBV30 and TRBJ1-1, with 7 bases aligning to TRBD1. Germline assignment: CDR1 GTSNPN and CDR2 SVGIG (reference sequence). This CDR3 has 13 residues. The ends lost 4 bases at V and 5 bases at J; junction bases unmatched: 7. CDR3 DNA (partial): TGTGCCTGGAAGGACAGGTTCTGGACTGAA. Protein: CAWKDRFWTE. From start to end, the CDR3 is CAWKDRFWTEAFF.

In regard to this clone: The observed sequence ends 3 residues before the CDR3 terminus, with the missing tail filled in from the germline J gene. The gene calls are TRBV7-3 and TRBJ2-2; 12 nucleotides agree with TRBD1. The CDR3 extends over 17 amino acids. The trim removed 5 bases at V and 6 bases at J, leaving 10 bases unmatched. CDR1 SGHTA and CDR2 FQGTGA come from the germline V gene. CDR3 amino acids: CASSPISGTGGPGELFF. CDR3 DNA (partial): TGTGCCAGCAGCCCCATCTCCGGGACAGGGGGCCCCGGGGAG.

This clone was seen only a few times. The observed sequence ends 3 residues before the CDR3 terminus, with the missing tail filled in from the germline J gene. The chain has TRBV19 and TRBJ1-5; D gene unclear. Germline lookup yields CDR1 LNHDA and CDR2 SQIVND (reference sequence). Trimming removed 4 bases at V and 5 bases at J, with 18 bases between. The CDR3 totals 16 residues. The CDR3 region is CASSTPQATGDQPQHF. CDR3 DNA (partial): TGTGCCAGTAGTACACCCCAGGCTACCGGGGATCAGCCC.